Listed here are 30 T cell receptor beta chains from one sample, sequenced in a study of blood T cell repertoires in COVID-19. The data were produced by immunoSEQ multiplex PCR, yet TCRdb's version contains in-frame clones alone and is incomplete. There are about 74,000 clones in the sample; approximately 86% occur only once, and 4.8% lies in the top ten. Sequencing was carried out using peripheral blood. These receptor sequences come from a woman at least 80 years old with acute or convalescent COVID-19.

The chain carries TRBV20-1 and TRBJ2-3; no definite D call. The CDR3 contains 11 residues. CDR1 DFQATT and CDR2 SNEGSKA come from the germline V gene (reference sequence). V was cut by 5 bases and J by 5 bases, with 8 bases left in between. CDR3 residues: CSAPQRDTQYF. The CDR3, as DNA: TGCAGTGCTCCACAAAGAGATACGCAGTATTTT.

The chain recombines TRBV15 with TRBJ2-1; 10 bases match TRBD2. From germline, CDR1 is LNHNV and CDR2 YYDKDF (reference sequence). The junction had 10 bases not matched to a gene; V was cut back by 3 bases and J by 8 bases. The CDR3 consists of 16 residues. The CDR3 DNA sequence: TGTGCCACCAGCAGGCGAGGTGGGACTAGCGTCTATGAGCAGTTCTTC. Its protein product is CATSRRGGTSVYEQFF.

The rearrangement links TRBV28 to TRBJ1-2; 8 nucleotides line up with TRBD1. V lost 2 bases and J lost 8; bases outside the gene matches: 7. This CDR3 is 14 amino acids long. Germline V CDR1 and CDR2: MDHEN, SYDVKM. CDR3 residues: CASSLPRGRGGYTF. The CDR3 coding sequence is TGTGCCAGCAGTTTACCCAGGGGGCGCGGCGGCTACACCTTC.

This clone showed up just once. The genes are TRBV28 and TRBJ1-1; possibly TRBD1 for D (5 bases). This CDR3 contains 13 residues. The V gene's germline CDR1 is MDHEN and CDR2 SYDVKM. V was cut by 4 bases and J by 5 bases, with 11 bases left in between. The CDR3 is CASSSSAGTEAFF. The CDR3 DNA reads TGTGCCAGCAGTTCCTCAGCAGGGACTGAAGCTTTCTTT.

V gene TRBV5-1 combines with J gene TRBJ2-1; 9 bases are shared with TRBD1. In germline, CDR1 is SGHRS, CDR2 YFSETQ. The CDR3 extends over 14 amino acids. The ends lost 1 base at V and 8 bases at J; junction bases unmatched: 4. The CDR3 DNA reads TGCGCCAGCAGCTTGAGGGGACAGGGCGATGAGCAGTTCTTC. It yields the protein CASSLRGQGDEQFF.

The J gene is TRBJ2-2, the V gene TRBV7-9; D remains ambiguous. The V gene's germline CDR1 is SEHNR and CDR2 FQNEAQ (reference sequence). The CDR3 is 13 residues long. V lost 6 bases and J 2 bases, leaving 7 bases between the germline ends. In DNA form, the CDR3 reads TGTGCCAGCAGACAACTAAACACCGGGGAGCTGTTTTTT. Translation: CASRQLNTGELFF.

This chain uses TRBV3-1 (or the pseudogene TRBV3-2) with TRBJ2-5, with D unresolved. In germline, CDR1 is LGHDT, CDR2 YNNKEL (reference sequence). The CDR3 is 12 residues long. With 4 bases removed from V and 2 bases from J, the gap between germline ends came to 5 bases. The CDR3 region is CASSPLQETQYF. CDR3 DNA sequence: TGTGCCAGCAGCCCTCTTCAAGAGACCCAGTACTTC.

The rearrangement uses TRBV12-3 or TRBV12-4 and TRBJ2-3; TRBD2 is a possible D gene (6 bases). The CDR3 is 12 residues long. Trimming took off 7 bases at V and 5 bases at J, with 10 bases between the two ends. Here the CDR3 reads CASTSGGDTQYF. The CDR3 nucleotides are TGTGCCAGCACCTCCGGGGGAGATACGCAGTATTTT.

V and J are TRBV6-1 and TRBJ2-3; TRBD2 matches 7 bases. CDR1 and CDR2 from the germline V gene are MNHNS and SASEGT. The J segment lost 2 bases and the V segment lost 0 bases, leaving 5 bases of the junction unmatched. This CDR3 has 16 residues. The CDR3 DNA is TGTGCCAGCAGTGAAGCGTGGGAGGGACTCACAGATACGCAGTATTTT. Its translation: CASSEAWEGLTDTQYF.

Only one count was recorded for this clone. CDR3 nucleotides: TGTGCCAGTAGTATGGCCGTGTACGATACGCAGTATTTT. This codes for CASSMAVYDTQYF. The V call is TRBV19, the J call TRBJ2-3; unclear D gene. The length of the CDR3 is 13 residues. Germline V gene data show CDR1 as LNHDA and CDR2 as SQIVND (reference sequence). Trimming cost V 3 bases and J 6 bases, with 10 bases left between them.

The rearrangement uses TRBV19 and TRBJ1-1; TRBD1 matches at 8 bases. The CDR3 is made up of 15 amino acids. The ends lost 6 bases at V and 5 bases at J; junction bases unmatched: 11. CDR1 LNHDA and CDR2 SQIVND come from the germline V gene (reference sequence). For the CDR3, the DNA is TGTGCCAGTAGGACACCGAGGACAGGGCAGACTGAAGCTTTCTTT. Its protein is CASRTPRTGQTEAFF.

This rearrangement joins TRBV24-1 to TRBJ2-3; TRBD1 agrees at 9 bases. Losses at the gene ends were 5 bases for V and 6 bases for J; bases not matched to a gene: 8. Per germline, CDR1 KGHDR and CDR2 SFDVKD. This CDR3 region has 15 residues. The CDR3 loop is CATSASGTGYDTQYF. Here the CDR3 DNA reads TGTGCCACCAGTGCCTCCGGGACAGGGTATGATACGCAGTATTTT.

The chain carries TRBV29-1 and TRBJ2-7, with D perhaps matching TRBD1 (5 bases). CDR1 and CDR2 from the germline V gene are SQVTM and ANQGSEA. With 4 bases removed from V and 3 bases from J, the gap between germline ends came to 13 bases. This CDR3 region has 13 residues. CDR3 sequence reads: CSVVWGWGYEQYF. CDR3 DNA sequence: TGCAGCGTTGTGTGGGGCTGGGGCTACGAGCAGTACTTC.

V usage is TRBV29-1 and J usage is TRBJ1-1; TRBD1 might be the D (5 bases). This CDR3 has 11 residues. CDR1 and CDR2 (germline): SQVTM, ANQGSEA. V was shortened by 4 bases and J by 6 bases, with 9 bases between the two germline ends. CDR3 loop: CSVGGVPEAFF. Here the CDR3 DNA reads TGCAGCGTTGGGGGGGTTCCTGAAGCTTTCTTT.

V usage is TRBV25-1 and J usage is TRBJ1-3; D call uncertain. The V gene's germline CDR1 is MGHDK and CDR2 SYGVNS. V lost 3 bases, J lost 0 bases, and 6 bases lay in between. The CDR3 length is 14 residues. CDR3 region: CASSDTSSGNTIYF. For the CDR3, the DNA is TGTGCCAGCAGTGACACTAGCTCTGGAAACACCATATATTTT.

This clone was counted a single time. The chain combines TRBV4-1 with TRBJ1-3; D is uncertain. CDR1 is MGHRA and CDR2 is YSYEKL in the germline V gene. The CDR3 is made up of 15 amino acids. Between the trimmed V and J ends, which lost 4 bases and 0 bases, there was a span of 10 bases. The CDR3 DNA reads as TGCGCCAGCAGCCCCCTTTCCGTCTCTGGAAACACCATATATTTT. This translates into CASSPLSVSGNTIYF.

This chain joins TRBV30 and TRBJ1-2, with D possibly being TRBD1 (6 bases). Trimming took 0 bases from V and 5 from J, leaving 13 bases between them. CDR1 GTSNPN and CDR2 SVGIG come from the germline V gene (reference sequence). The CDR3 consists of 14 residues. The CDR3 nucleotides are TGTGCCTGGAGTGTACGAGGGGGTGGGTATGGCTACACCTTC. This encodes CAWSVRGGGYGYTF.

The V gene is TRBV19, the J gene TRBJ1-5; D is ambiguous. The CDR3 loop spans 17 amino acids. Per the germline V gene, CDR1 is LNHDA and CDR2 is SQIVND (reference sequence). The ends were cut back, 4 bases at V and 2 bases at J, with 18 bases in the middle. The CDR3 region has the DNA TGTGCCAGTAGTACCCTCCTCCCGGACTCAGGCAATCAGCCCCAGCATTTT. Amino acid sequence: CASSTLLPDSGNQPQHF.

V usage is TRBV5-1 and J usage is TRBJ2-5; maybe TRBD1 (6 bases). Germline loops: CDR1 SGHRS, CDR2 YFSETQ. V was trimmed by 4 bases and J by 1 base, leaving 11 bases between them. This CDR3 spans 14 amino acids. The CDR3 DNA sequence: TGCGCCAGCAGCATACAGGGAACCCAAGAGACCCAGTACTTC. Translation gives CASSIQGTQETQYF.

This chain connects TRBV5-1 to TRBJ2-5; possibly TRBD1 for D (6 bases). The germline CDR1 and CDR2 sequences are SGHRS and YFSETQ. CDR3 length equals 15 residues. V gave up 4 bases and J gave up 1 base, with 14 bases separating them. CDR3 nucleotides: TGCGCCAGCAGCGTACAGGGAGATTCCCAAGAGACCCAGTACTTC. Protein: CASSVQGDSQETQYF.

The chain combines TRBV10-3 with TRBJ2-1; 8 bases are shared with TRBD1. This CDR3 is built from 15 residues. Germline V CDR1 and CDR2: ENHRY, SYGVKD. The J segment lost 6 bases and the V segment lost 10 bases, leaving 14 bases of the junction unmatched. The CDR3 protein is CATARTGTGGNEQFF. The CDR3, as DNA: TGTGCCACCGCCCGGACCGGGACAGGTGGCAATGAGCAGTTCTTC.

The V call is TRBV19, the J call TRBJ1-3; possibly TRBD1 for D (6 bases). CDR1 is LNHDA and CDR2 is SQIVND in the germline V gene (reference sequence). V was shortened by 3 bases and J by 1 base, with 13 bases between the two germline ends. This CDR3 contains 16 residues. The chain's CDR3 is CASSMWDTGSGNTIYF. CDR3 bases: TGTGCCAGTAGTATGTGGGACACCGGTTCTGGAAACACCATATATTTT. Supplemented by reference TRBV19 and TRBJ1-3, the full variable domain reads DGGITQSPKYLFRKEGQNVTLSCEQNLNHDAMYWYRQDPGQGLRLIYYSQIVNDFQKGDIAEGYSVSREKKESFPLTVTSAQKNPTAFYLCASSMWDTGSGNTIYFGEGSWLTVV.

The chain combines TRBV19 with TRBJ2-5, with 12 bases that match TRBD2. Germline lookup yields CDR1 LNHDA and CDR2 SQIVND (reference sequence). After removal of 3 bases from V and 2 bases from J, the junction contained 4 bases not matched to a gene. The CDR3 spans 16 residues. CDR3 protein: CASSMGTSGSQETQYF. The CDR3 DNA is TGTGCCAGTAGTATGGGGACTAGCGGGTCTCAAGAGACCCAGTACTTC.

The gene calls are TRBV11-2 and TRBJ1-5; 10 bases match TRBD1. V was pared by 1 base and J by 6 bases, with 3 bases of the junction left unmatched. CDR1 is SGHAT and CDR2 is FQNNGV in the germline V gene. The length of the CDR3 is 15 residues. CDR3 protein: CASSLGTGGGQPQHF. For the CDR3, the DNA is TGTGCCAGCAGCTTAGGGACAGGGGGTGGTCAGCCCCAGCATTTT. Looking up the rest from reference TRBV11-2 and TRBJ1-5 gives the full variable domain: EAGVAQSPRYKIIEKRQSVAFWCNPISGHATLYWYQQILGQGPKLLIQFQNNGVVDDSQLPKDRFSAERLKGVDSTLKIQPAKLEDSAVYLCASSLGTGGGQPQHFGDGTRLSIL.

This clone showed up just once. The V gene is TRBV27, the J gene TRBJ1-5, with D perhaps matching TRBD1 (5 bases). The ends were cut back, 6 bases at V and 0 bases at J, with 12 bases in the middle. The CDR3 consists of 15 residues. The germline CDR1 and CDR2 sequences are MNHEY and SMNVEV (reference sequence). The chain's CDR3 is CASRMGQTSNQPQHF. The CDR3 nucleotides are TGTGCCAGCAGAATGGGGCAGACTAGCAATCAGCCCCAGCATTTT.

This clone was observed a handful of times. The chain couples TRBV6-5 to TRBJ2-3; 9 bases agree with TRBD1. Germline loops: CDR1 MNHEY, CDR2 SVGAGI. Trimming at V came to 5 bases and at J to 2 bases, leaving 5 bases not matched to a gene. The CDR3 loop spans 15 amino acids. Here the CDR3 DNA reads TGTGCCAGCAGTCGGACAGGGGTGCTCACAGATACGCAGTATTTT. Amino acids: CASSRTGVLTDTQYF.

The genes are TRBV19 and TRBJ1-2; 7 bases are shared with TRBD1. The germline V gene has CDR1 LNHDA and CDR2 SQIVND (reference sequence). The V segment lost 7 bases and the J segment 7 bases; nucleotides outside the gene matches: 6. CDR3 length equals 12 residues. DNA for the CDR3: TGTGCCAGTACTGCGACAGGGCTTGGCTACACCTTC. Residues: CASTATGLGYTF. Combining the CDR3 with reference TRBV19 and TRBJ1-2 gives the whole variable domain DGGITQSPKYLFRKEGQNVTLSCEQNLNHDAMYWYRQDPGQGLRLIYYSQIVNDFQKGDIAEGYSVSREKKESFPLTVTSAQKNPTAFYLCASTATGLGYTFGSGTRLTVV.

The V call is TRBV7-6, the J call TRBJ2-2; D ambiguous. Germline V lookup: CDR1 SGHVS, CDR2 FNYEAQ. The CDR3 spans 15 residues. The V gene lost 0 bases and the J gene lost 6 bases, with 11 bases spanning the gap. Here the CDR3 reads CASSLAAAEAGELFF. The CDR3 nucleotides read TGTGCCAGCAGCTTAGCGGCCGCCGAGGCCGGGGAGCTGTTTTTT.

The chain uses TRBV25-1 and TRBJ2-5; 7 nucleotides match TRBD2. Germline V lookup: CDR1 MGHDK, CDR2 SYGVNS. The CDR3 has 14 residues. V shed 3 bases, J shed 4 bases, and the junction held 5 bases outside the gene matches. The CDR3 DNA reads as TGTGCCAGCAGTGACCTAGGCGGGGGAGAGACCCAGTACTTC. It yields the protein CASSDLGGGETQYF.

The chain joins TRBV12-3 or TRBV12-4 to TRBJ2-7; D not resolved. The germline V and J ends were trimmed by 1 base and 6 bases, with 10 bases remaining between them. This CDR3 comprises 13 residues. Here the CDR3 DNA reads TGTGCCAGCAGTTTAGACAGTTTCGGCGAGCAGTACTTC. Protein sequence: CASSLDSFGEQYF.